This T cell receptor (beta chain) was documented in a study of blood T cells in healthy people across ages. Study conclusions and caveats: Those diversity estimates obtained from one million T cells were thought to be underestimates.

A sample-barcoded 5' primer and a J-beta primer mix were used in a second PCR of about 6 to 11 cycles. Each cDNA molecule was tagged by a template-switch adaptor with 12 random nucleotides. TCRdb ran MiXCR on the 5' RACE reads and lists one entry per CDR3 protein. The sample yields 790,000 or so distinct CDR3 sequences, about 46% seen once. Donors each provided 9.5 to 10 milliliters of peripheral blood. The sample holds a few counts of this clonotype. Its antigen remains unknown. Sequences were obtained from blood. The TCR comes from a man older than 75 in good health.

The CDR3 sequence: CASSDNRIRGGTF. The CDR3 DNA sequence: TGTGCCAGCAGTGATAATCGGATAAGGGGAGGCACCTTC. The chain uses TRBV6-1 and TRBJ1-2, with D maybe TRBD1 (5 bases). V shed 3 bases and J shed 13 bases, with 18 bases lying between them. The CDR3 loop spans 13 amino acids. Germline CDR1 reads MNHNS; CDR2 reads SASEGT.